This TCR beta chain emerged from a study of radiotherapy plus CTLA-4 blockade in lung cancer. Whole-study findings and limits: After radiotherapy and ipilimumab, tumor-derived clones expanded in peripheral blood.

The count of this clone is one. Its matching antigen is unknown. Measured with immunoSEQ multiplex PCR; TCRdb has only the in-frame clones, and not every one. The sample shows more than 90,000 clones, about 90% of them seen only once. Trimming shortened V by 4 bases and J by 6 bases, and 15 bases separated the two germline ends. The CDR3 extends over 15 amino acids. In germline, CDR1 is SNHLY, CDR2 FYNNEI. The sequence was obtained from a human donor with non-small cell lung cancer that progressed on radiotherapy plus ipilimumab. The specimen comprised peripheral blood, sampled from a patient treated with radiotherapy plus ipilimumab. The chain combines TRBV2 with TRBJ2-2; maybe TRBD1 (5 bases). CDR3 region: CASSGDFTRAGELFF. The CDR3 nucleotides are TGTGCCAGCAGTGGAGACTTCACCAGGGCCGGGGAGCTGTTTTTT. The full variable domain, in which reference TRBV2 and TRBJ2-2 provide the parts outside the CDR3, is EPEVTQTPSHQVTQMGQEVILRCVPISNHLYFYWYRQILGQKVEFLVSFYNNEISEKSEIFDDQFSVERPDGSNFTLKIRSTKLEDSAMYFCASSGDFTRAGELFFGEGSRLTVL.